The 3 T cell receptor beta chains below were found in one sample sequenced in a study of vaccination effects on CD4 cells after COVID-19. Their specific antigens are unknown. Expansion of antigen-specific CD4+ T cells with viral peptide pools was carried out by the ViraFEST assay before sequencing. Cells that had been cultured for about 10 days were the source of isolated CD4+ T cells. Either the BNT162b2 or mRNA-1273 vaccine was given to participants in two doses. Repertoires were generated with immunoSEQ multiplex PCR, while TCRdb's copy carries only in-frame clones and drops some. The profile shows some 11,000 clones, roughly 71% of them singletons. The sample consisted of CD4+ T cells from PBMCs cultured with SARS-CoV-2 spike peptides, taken after COVID-19 vaccination. The receptors originated from a human donor who received a COVID-19 vaccine.

J is TRBJ1-1 and V is TRBV27; the D gene is possibly TRBD1 (5 bases). The CDR3 extends over 13 amino acids. Germline values: CDR1 MNHEY, CDR2 SMNVEV (reference sequence). V was cut by 4 bases and J by 13 bases, with 19 bases left in between. DNA of the CDR3: TGTGCCAGCAGTTCTCCCGGACACTACGCCGTTTTCTTT. Protein product: CASSSPGHYAVFF.

In nucleotides, the CDR3 is TGTGCCAGCAGTCCTAGCGGGAGCTCCTACGAGCAGTACTTC. Amino acid sequence: CASSPSGSSYEQYF. The V call is TRBV28, the J call TRBJ2-7; TRBD2 aligns across 10 bases. Germline CDR1 is MDHEN and CDR2 is SYDVKM. The CDR3 extends over 14 amino acids. J gave up 0 bases and V 5 bases, and 1 base lay outside the gene matches.

The CDR3 DNA sequence: TGCGCCAGCAGCTCGAGCACAATGGGCTATGGCTACACCTTC. Translating it yields CASSSSTMGYGYTF. This rearrangement joins TRBV5-1 to TRBJ1-2; no firm D call. CDR1 and CDR2 (germline): SGHRS, YFSETQ. Trimming removed 3 bases at V and 4 bases at J, with 13 bases between. The CDR3 consists of 14 residues.